This TCR beta chain was recovered during a study of blood T cells in healthy people across ages. The authors ran a second PCR of 7 to 11 cycles using a sample-barcoded 5' primer and a J-beta primer mix. In TCRdb, the 5' RACE reads were re-called with MiXCR into one record per CDR3 protein. Of approximately 2,000,000 distinct CDR3 sequences in the sample, about two fifths are singletons; the top ten hold roughly 24%. This clonotype turned up a few times. CDR1 and CDR2 (germline): MNHEY, SVGAGI. The CDR3 is 14 residues long. V dropped 5 bases and J dropped 5 bases, with 15 bases sitting between them. The receptor's source is a human donor in good health. The chain recombines TRBV6-5 with TRBJ2-5; tentatively, D is TRBD2 (6 bases). Sequenced input: blood. This chain's CDR3 is CASSTPGVMETQYF. In DNA, the CDR3 is TGTGCCAGCAGTACTCCGGGGGTTATGGAGACCCAGTACTTC.